The present T cell receptor (beta chain) was sequenced within a study of vaccination and CD4 T cells after COVID-19. On the study more broadly: Two-dose vaccination with either BNT162b2 or mRNA-1273 was given to participants. Control cultures were given a CEFX pool, an HIV-1 Nef pool, or no peptide.

The Oncomine TCR Beta short-read assay was what sequenced the DNA obtained from cultured CD4+ T cells. CD4+ T cells were cultured, and genomic DNA was extracted from them. One entry per CDR3 protein, called by TCRdb with MiXCR from the PCR reads. The sample includes 2,500 to 3,500 distinct CDR3 sequences, about two fifths seen only once; the top ten take about 61%. As for treatment: approximately 11-day PBMC culture with coronavirus spike peptide pools or control peptides (ViraFEST assay). These CD4+ T cells came from an unexposed donor, sampled before the COVID-19 pandemic (2011-2018). Looked up from germline, CDR1 is SQVTM and CDR2 is ANQGSEA. The V gene lost 5 bases and the J gene lost 7 bases, with 14 bases spanning the gap. This CDR3 has 12 amino acids. Note on this clonotype: Its target is unknown.

Sequenced material: CD4+ T cells from blood, cultured in vitro. The chain links TRBV29-1 to TRBJ1-1, with D possibly being TRBD1 (5 bases). The TCR comes from a human donor in good health. The CDR3 DNA is TGCAGCGTTCTTGGGGGTGCCCTTGAAGCTTTCTTT. It specifies CSVLGGALEAFF. Using reference TRBV29-1 and TRBJ1-1 for the parts outside the CDR3, the full variable domain is SAVISQKPSRDICQRGTSLTIQCQVDSQVTMMFWYRQQPGQSLTLIATANQGSEATYESGFVIDKFPISRPNLTFSTLTVSNMSPEDSSIYLCSVLGGALEAFFGQGTRLTVV.